A single sample gave rise to the 11 T cell receptor beta chains below, sequenced in a study of T cells in Graves' hyperthyroidism and ophthalmopathy. Amplification targeted TCR beta CDR3 regions from RNA transcripts. HTBI primers drove first-round RT-PCR of the TCR CDR3. TCRdb independently ran MiXCR on the multiplex PCR reads; one entry per CDR3 protein. The sample has fewer than 900,000 distinct CDR3 sequences, about 17% seen once. Material: blood. All receptors derive from a man younger than 30 with Graves' hyperthyroidism.

This clonotype was observed at least ten times. V gene TRBV28 combines with J gene TRBJ2-7; TRBD2 matches at 7 bases. This CDR3 spans 13 amino acids. V gave up 1 base and J gave up 5 bases; unmatched junction bases: 2. Germline CDR1 MDHEN, CDR2 SYDVKM. The CDR3 here is CASSLSGRHEQYF. CDR3 DNA sequence: TGTGCCAGCAGTTTATCCGGGAGGCACGAGCAGTACTTC. Looking up the rest from reference TRBV28 and TRBJ2-7 gives the full variable domain: DVKVTQSSRYLVKRTGEKVFLECVQDMDHENMFWYRQDPGLGLRLIYFSYDVKMKEKGDIPEGYSVSREKKERFSLILESASTNQTSMYLCASSLSGRHEQYFGPGTRLTVT.

In its sample, this clonotype was seen many times. The chain couples TRBV20-1 to TRBJ2-1, with 10 bases identical to TRBD2. V dropped 5 bases and J dropped 4; count of bases not matched to a gene: 5. Germline lookup yields CDR1 DFQATT and CDR2 SNEGSKA (reference sequence). The length of the CDR3 is 14 residues. CDR3 sequence (DNA): TGCAGTGCTGAAAGGACTAGCGGATACAATGAGCAGTTCTTC. It specifies CSAERTSGYNEQFF.

Remarks on this clonotype: Given a much more abundant clone one base away, this may be a read error. Since the CDR3 does not end with the conserved phenylalanine or tryptophan, this likely comes from a read error. The gene calls are TRBV9 and TRBJ2-5, with 8 bases aligning to TRBD2. The CDR3 is 14 amino acids. The V gene end was trimmed by 5 bases and the J gene end by 2 bases; junction bases not matched to a gene: 5. Per germline, CDR1 SGDLS and CDR2 YYNGEE. Here the CDR3 reads CASSSSGGQETQYL. The CDR3 DNA is TGTGCCAGCAGTTCCTCGGGGGGGCAAGAGACCCAGTACCTC.

The sample holds one count of this clonotype. The genes are TRBV4-3 and TRBJ2-7; D perhaps matches TRBD1 (5 bases). Trimming took 0 bases from V and 1 from J, leaving 10 bases between them. The germline gives CDR1 LGHNA, CDR2 YSLEER. The CDR3 totals 15 residues. As DNA, the CDR3 is TGCGCCAGCAGCCAAGAACCGACAGAATCCTACGAGCAGTACTTC. This sequence encodes CASSQEPTESYEQYF.

The V gene is TRBV5-1, the J gene TRBJ1-4; the match to TRBD1 covers 9 bases. CDR1 is SGHRS and CDR2 is YFSETQ in the germline V gene. J was trimmed by 0 bases and V by 4 bases; bases with no gene match: 7. The CDR3 has 17 residues. As DNA, the CDR3 is TGCGCCAGCAGCCCGGGACAGGGAACGTCAACTAATGAAAAACTGTTTTTT. This gives the protein CASSPGQGTSTNEKLFF.

This clonotype has at least ten counts. The chain is built from TRBV11-3 and TRBJ2-2, with D tentatively TRBD2 (5 bases). The CDR3 covers 16 residues. Between the trimmed V and J ends, which lost 5 bases and 0 bases, there was a span of 13 bases. CDR1 SGHNT and CDR2 YENEEA come from the germline V gene. The CDR3 spells CASSRPRGANTGELFF. The DNA of the CDR3 is TGTGCCAGCAGCCGCCCCCGGGGTGCGAACACCGGGGAGCTGTTTTTT.

At least ten counts were recorded for this clonotype. This chain connects TRBV12-3 or TRBV12-4 to TRBJ2-5, with 8 positions matching TRBD1. V shed 4 bases, J shed 7 bases, and the junction held 5 bases outside the gene matches. This CDR3 is 13 amino acids long. The CDR3 spells CASSSLTGATQYF. As DNA, the CDR3 is TGTGCCAGCAGTTCCCTGACAGGGGCGACCCAGTACTTC.

The CDR3 bases are TGTGCCAGCAGCCTCAGGGGTGCCAACGAGCAGTACTTC. It encodes CASSLRGANEQYF. The chain recombines TRBV7-9 with TRBJ2-7; D perhaps matches TRBD1 (6 bases). The germline gives CDR1 SEHNR, CDR2 FQNEAQ (reference sequence). This CDR3 region has 13 residues. Trimming cost V 5 bases and J 5 bases, with 13 bases left between them. The full variable domain, with the rest looked up from reference TRBV7-9 and TRBJ2-7, is DTGVSQNPRHKITKRGQNVTFRCDPISEHNRLYWYRQTLGQGPEFLTYFQNEAQLEKSRLLSDRFSAERPKGSFSTLEIQRTEQGDSAMYLCASSLRGANEQYFGPGTRLTVT.

This clonotype was seen a few times. The chain joins TRBV29-1 to TRBJ2-1; the match to TRBD2 covers 14 bases. The CDR3 spans 13 residues. Germline V CDR1 and CDR2: SQVTM, ANQGSEA. Trimming at V came to 7 bases and at J to 8 bases, leaving 4 bases not matched to a gene. CDR3 region: CSGGTSGSYEQFF. DNA for the CDR3: TGCAGCGGCGGGACTAGCGGGAGCTATGAGCAGTTCTTC.

This chain uses TRBV5-8 with TRBJ1-4, with D unresolved. CDR3 length equals 16 residues. Per the germline V gene, CDR1 is SGHTS and CDR2 is YDEGEE. The germline V and J ends were trimmed by 5 bases and 4 bases, with 18 bases remaining between them. The CDR3 DNA reads TGTGCCAGCAGGCCTGAGGTCGGGCGGCATAATGAAAAACTGTTTTTT. Its translation is CASRPEVGRHNEKLFF.

The chain has TRBV6-4 and TRBJ2-2, with 7 bases that match TRBD1. Germline V lookup: CDR1 MRHNA, CDR2 SNTAGT. This CDR3 has 13 residues. J was trimmed by 5 bases and V by 8 bases; bases with no gene match: 5. CDR3 sequence: CASPDRTTGELFF. DNA of the CDR3: TGTGCCAGCCCGGACAGGACGACCGGGGAGCTGTTTTTT.